The present TCR beta chain was sequenced within a study of CDR3 diversity in severe acne. On this clonotype: A read error may produce the germline difference seen at one junction end.

TCRdb reanalysed the PCR reads using MiXCR and keeps one entry per CDR3 protein. Of some 90,000 distinct CDR3 sequences listed, around 47% are singletons. This clonotype originated in a male donor with severe acne vulgaris. Sequenced sample: blood.

This CDR3 is CASSLTQGADEQYF. CDR3 coding DNA: TGTGCTAGCAGCTTAACCCAGGGGGCCGACGAGCAGTACTTC. The chain uses TRBV7-9 and TRBJ2-7, with TRBD1 identical over 8 bases. This CDR3 has 14 residues. The V gene's germline CDR1 is SEHNR and CDR2 FQNEAQ (reference sequence).